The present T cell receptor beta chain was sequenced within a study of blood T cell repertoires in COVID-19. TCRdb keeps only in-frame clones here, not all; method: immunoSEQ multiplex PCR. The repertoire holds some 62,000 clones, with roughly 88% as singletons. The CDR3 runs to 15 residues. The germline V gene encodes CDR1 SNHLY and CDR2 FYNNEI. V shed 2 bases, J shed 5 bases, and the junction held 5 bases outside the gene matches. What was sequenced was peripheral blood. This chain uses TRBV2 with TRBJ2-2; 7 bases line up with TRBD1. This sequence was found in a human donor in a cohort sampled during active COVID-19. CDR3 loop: CASSESGGVTGELFF. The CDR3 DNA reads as TGTGCCAGCAGTGAATCAGGGGGTGTGACCGGGGAGCTGTTTTTT.